A single sample gave rise to the 23 T cell receptor beta chains below, sequenced in a study of cytomegalovirus exposure and HLA in healthy donors. 13 Jbeta primers and 60 Vbeta primers were used for the PCR. Profiling relied on immunoSEQ multiplex PCR, and the TCRdb table lists in-frame clones only, not all of them. The table has hundreds of thousands of clones, around 79% seen once; the top ten hold 0.2% to 0.25%. The source material was PBMCs. Receptors originate from a girl aged 2 to 10 in good health and CMV-seronegative.

This chain uses TRBV19 with TRBJ2-7; tentatively, D is TRBD2 (6 bases). Trimming removed 0 bases at V and 2 bases at J, with 11 bases between. The CDR3 spans 15 residues. Per the germline V gene, CDR1 is LNHDA and CDR2 is SQIVND (reference sequence). The CDR3 protein is CASSIEGGTTYEQYF. CDR3 DNA: TGTGCCAGTAGTATAGAAGGAGGGACCACCTACGAGCAGTACTTC. The entire variable domain, with the rest obtained from reference TRBV19 and TRBJ2-7, is as follows: DGGITQSPKYLFRKEGQNVTLSCEQNLNHDAMYWYRQDPGQGLRLIYYSQIVNDFQKGDIAEGYSVSREKKESFPLTVTSAQKNPTAFYLCASSIEGGTTYEQYFGPGTRLTVT.

The chain recombines TRBV7-9 with TRBJ2-7; D is possibly TRBD1 (5 bases). Per the germline V gene, CDR1 is SEHNR and CDR2 is FQNEAQ (reference sequence). V was cut by 0 bases and J by 2 bases, with 8 bases left in between. The CDR3 is made up of 14 amino acids. CDR3 bases: TGTGCCAGCAGCTTAGCGGACATAGCCTACGAGCAGTACTTC. This gives the protein CASSLADIAYEQYF.

The CDR3: CASSSPRGGSGTGANVLTF. The CDR3 DNA follows: TGTGCCAGCAGCTCCCCGCGGGGCGGCTCAGGGACCGGGGCCAACGTCCTGACTTTC. The rearrangement uses TRBV7-9 and TRBJ2-6; maybe TRBD2 (6 bases). Germline V lookup: CDR1 SEHNR, CDR2 FQNEAQ (reference sequence). Trimming left V 4 bases short and J 4 bases short, with 23 bases between. CDR3 length equals 19 residues.

This rearrangement joins TRBV21-1 to TRBJ1-5. TRBV21-1 is tagged as a pseudogene. CDR3 length: 16 residues. The CDR3, as DNA: TGTGCCAGCAGCAAAGCCGGGGGGCCCCTCAATCAGCCCCAGCATTTT. Its protein is CASSKAGGPLNQPQHF.

The sample holds one count of this clone. The chain has TRBV11-2 and TRBJ1-4; 9 bases fit TRBD1. Germline loops: CDR1 SGHAT, CDR2 FQNNGV. The CDR3 totals 14 residues. The J segment lost 7 bases and the V segment lost 4 bases, leaving 4 bases of the junction unmatched. CDR3 in amino acids: CASSSQGAGEKLFF. CDR3 sequence (DNA): TGTGCCAGCAGCTCACAGGGGGCCGGTGAAAAACTGTTTTTT. The full variable domain, rest sourced from reference TRBV11-2 and TRBJ1-4, is EAGVAQSPRYKIIEKRQSVAFWCNPISGHATLYWYQQILGQGPKLLIQFQNNGVVDDSQLPKDRFSAERLKGVDSTLKIQPAKLEDSAVYLCASSSQGAGEKLFFGSGTQLSVL.

The gene calls are TRBV30 and TRBJ1-1; D unclear. This CDR3 spans 13 amino acids. The V end lost 0 bases, the J end lost 1 base, and 6 bases lay between the germline ends. Looked up from germline, CDR1 is GTSNPN and CDR2 is SVGIG (reference sequence). Written as DNA, the CDR3 is TGTGCCTGGAGTGTACTCGGGAACACTGAAGCTTTCTTT. This gives the protein CAWSVLGNTEAFF.

This clone was seen more than once but under ten times. The V gene is TRBV5-6, the J gene TRBJ1-5; 8 bases agree with TRBD1. The junction had 8 bases not matched to a gene; V was cut back by 6 bases and J by 6 bases. Germline loops: CDR1 SGHDT, CDR2 YYEEEE. The CDR3 spans 14 residues. The CDR3: CASTRGQGFQPQHF. In DNA, the CDR3 is TGTGCCAGCACCCGAGGACAGGGTTTTCAGCCCCAGCATTTT.

The gene calls are TRBV30 and TRBJ1-3; no firm D call. The length of the CDR3 is 14 residues. Trimming removed 5 bases from V and 1 base from J, with 12 bases in between. The V gene's germline CDR1 is GTSNPN and CDR2 SVGIG (reference sequence). CDR3 sequence reads: CAWGAGSSGNTIYF. CDR3 DNA: TGTGCCTGGGGTGCGGGTTCGTCTGGAAACACCATATATTTT.

The V call is TRBV7-9, the J call TRBJ2-3; 8 nucleotides align to TRBD2. V dropped 5 bases and J dropped 6; count of bases not matched to a gene: 13. The CDR3 spans 16 residues. From germline, CDR1 is SEHNR and CDR2 FQNEAQ (reference sequence). For the CDR3, the DNA is TGTGCCAGCAGCCTTCGGCGAGGAGCGGGAGCGGATACGCAGTATTTT. Encoded protein: CASSLRRGAGADTQYF. The entire variable domain, with the rest obtained from reference TRBV7-9 and TRBJ2-3, is as follows: DTGVSQNPRHKITKRGQNVTFRCDPISEHNRLYWYRQTLGQGPEFLTYFQNEAQLEKSRLLSDRFSAERPKGSFSTLEIQRTEQGDSAMYLCASSLRRGAGADTQYFGPGTRLTVL.

The CDR3 DNA sequence: TGCAGTGCCTTAGGGGGTGAAGCTTTCTTT. Protein: CSALGGEAFF. V and J are TRBV20-1 and TRBJ1-1; possibly TRBD1 for D (6 bases). V lost 6 bases and J 7 bases, leaving 9 bases between the germline ends. CDR1 DFQATT and CDR2 SNEGSKA come from the germline V gene (reference sequence). The CDR3 covers 10 residues.

This clone was counted a single time. The chain has TRBV9 and TRBJ2-2; weak D call: TRBD1 (6 bases). V gave up 0 bases and J gave up 4 bases, with 16 bases separating them. Germline V gene data show CDR1 as SGDLS and CDR2 as YYNGEE. There are 17 residues in the CDR3. The CDR3 region has the DNA TGTGCCAGCAGCGTAGGGCAGGGGATCGGACTCACCGGGGAGCTGTTTTTT. Translation: CASSVGQGIGLTGELFF.

The rearrangement uses TRBV6-5 and TRBJ2-3; tentatively, D is TRBD2 (6 bases). This CDR3 contains 15 residues. The V end was cut by 10 bases, the J end by 0 bases, with 17 bases between. CDR1 is MNHEY and CDR2 is SVGAGI in the germline V gene. The CDR3 spells CATSSGLGSTDTQYF. The CDR3, as DNA: TGTGCCACCAGCAGCGGGCTGGGCAGCACAGATACGCAGTATTTT.

Worth noting for this clone: This CDR3 is also generated by other DNA sequences in the sample. The chain is built from TRBV27 and TRBJ2-3, with 13 bases matching TRBD2. J lost 4 bases, V lost 5 bases, and 3 bases had no gene match. Germline assignment: CDR1 MNHEY and CDR2 SMNVEV (reference sequence). This CDR3 has 15 residues. CDR3 loop: CASSPLAGGSDTQYF. The CDR3, as DNA: TGTGCCAGCAGTCCACTAGCGGGGGGGTCAGATACGCAGTATTTT.

A note on this clone: A read error may produce the germline difference seen at one junction end. This chain links TRBV6-5 with TRBJ2-3; D might be TRBD1 (5 bases). The germline V gene has CDR1 MNHEY and CDR2 SVGAGI. There are 14 residues in the CDR3. Here the CDR3 DNA reads TGTGCCAGCAGTTTAAGACTGTACACAGGTACGCAGTATTTT. Its translation: CASSLRLYTGTQYF.

The genes are TRBV7-2 and TRBJ1-3; D is possibly TRBD1 (6 bases). Trimming left V 5 bases short and J 3 bases short, with 17 bases between. CDR1 SGHTA and CDR2 FQGNSA come from the germline V gene. This CDR3 has 16 amino acids. This chain's CDR3 is CASSRVQGRVGNTIYF. The CDR3 bases are TGTGCCAGCAGCCGCGTGCAGGGGCGGGTTGGAAACACCATATATTTT.

The chain carries TRBV28 and TRBJ2-5; maybe TRBD2 (7 bases). In germline, CDR1 is MDHEN, CDR2 SYDVKM. Trimming took 3 bases from V and 5 from J, leaving 13 bases between them. The CDR3 loop spans 14 amino acids. The CDR3 reads CASSLAGAHETQYF. The CDR3 DNA follows: TGTGCCAGCAGTTTGGCGGGGGCCCACGAGACCCAGTACTTC.

A few counts support this clone. This rearrangement joins TRBV6-5 to TRBJ1-4; D is unresolved. The CDR3 spans 15 residues. From germline, CDR1 is MNHEY and CDR2 SVGAGI. Trimming took off 0 bases at V and 3 bases at J, with 8 bases between the two ends. The CDR3 region is CASSYSGGSNEKLFF. In DNA form, the CDR3 reads TGTGCCAGCAGTTACTCGGGAGGATCTAATGAAAAACTGTTTTTT.

V usage is TRBV19 and J usage is TRBJ1-5; a weak D match, TRBD1 (6 bases). CDR1 and CDR2 (germline): LNHDA, SQIVND (reference sequence). Deletions cut 6 bases from V and 4 bases from J, with 10 bases between. CDR3 length equals 13 residues. The DNA of the CDR3 is TGTGCCAGTAGCGAGGGGGTGAATCAGCCCCAGCATTTT. Its protein product is CASSEGVNQPQHF.

The rearrangement joins TRBV12-5 to TRBJ2-5; no firm D call. Germline assignment: CDR1 LGHNT and CDR2 FRNRAP. Trimming pared 5 bases from V and 6 bases from J, leaving 16 bases between. The CDR3 totals 14 residues. CDR3 nucleotide sequence: TGTGCTAGTGGTCAAGCTGTACTTTTAAAGACCCAGTACTTC. Amino acid sequence: CASGQAVLLKTQYF.

About this clone itself: The same CDR3 is also encoded by other DNA sequences in this sample. The chain employs TRBV27 and TRBJ2-7, with 8 positions matching TRBD1. The germline V gene has CDR1 MNHEY and CDR2 SMNVEV (reference sequence). The CDR3 has 13 residues. Trimming at V came to 3 bases and at J to 2 bases, leaving 0 bases not matched to a gene. The CDR3 protein is CASSLTGAYEQYF. The CDR3 DNA follows: TGTGCCAGCAGTTTGACAGGGGCCTACGAGCAGTACTTC.

The rearrangement uses TRBV27 and TRBJ2-1, with 8 bases fitting TRBD2. Germline V gives CDR1 MNHEY, CDR2 SMNVEV (reference sequence). V was clipped by 5 bases and J by 0 bases; unmatched bases: 6. This CDR3 contains 16 residues. CDR3: CASSPLTSGSYNEQFF. CDR3 sequence (DNA): TGTGCCAGCAGTCCGCTAACTAGCGGCTCCTACAATGAGCAGTTCTTC.

The chain links TRBV13 to TRBJ2-7, with TRBD2 matching over 7 bases. The ends lost 2 bases at V and 6 bases at J; junction bases unmatched: 1. This CDR3 comprises 12 residues. Germline-derived CDR1 and CDR2 are PRHDT and FYEKMQ (reference sequence). For the CDR3, the DNA is TGTGCCAGCAGCTTATTAGCGGGCGAGCAGTACTTC. Protein sequence: CASSLLAGEQYF.

The CDR3 region is CASRINGVRSDTQYF. CDR3 bases: TGTGCCAGCAGAATAAACGGGGTTCGCTCGGATACGCAGTATTTT. The chain combines TRBV27 with TRBJ2-3; D perhaps matches TRBD2 (5 bases). The germline CDR1 and CDR2 sequences are MNHEY and SMNVEV (reference sequence). The CDR3 has 15 amino acids. V lost 6 bases and J 6 bases, leaving 19 bases between the germline ends.